This entry features one T cell receptor beta chain sequence. The target of this receptor is not known. Nothing much larger sits one base from this clone, and base qualities are not available. The data derive from a study of blood T cell repertoires in COVID-19 (dated by TCRdb to about 2020). Regarding the complete study: Samples from collaborators originated in the United States, Italy and Spain and spanned both the acute and convalescent phases of COVID-19. Where available, HLA class I and class II types were obtained from metadata supplied by the sample provider rather than from assay-based typing. The sample metadata nearly always contained a de-identified subject ID, COVID-19 status, age in years and sex. The dataset comprised deeply sampled blood TCRbeta repertoires from subjects exposed to, actively infected with, or recovered from COVID-19. The prospective study material was composed of cDNA or gDNA derived from T cells, B-cell-depleted T cells, or PBMCs. The repertoires were released in a freely available public database meant as a resource for research on the immune response to SARS-CoV-2. The samples were drawn from the first 160 participants of the ongoing ImmuneRACE study and from 1,200 or so subjects provided by 6 global collaborators.

According to the germline V gene (reference sequence), CDR1 reads SSHAT and CDR2 reads FNYEAQ. Inclusive of the bounding cysteine and phenylalanine, the CDR3 is 13 residues long. Only CDR3 DNA is held: 39 bases, read in frame from base 1. V is clipped by 5 bases and J by 2 bases, and the sequence between their germline boundaries is 7 bases long. The collaborating institutions used their own protocols to collect whole blood in K2EDTA tubes. For TCRbeta analysis, collaborators shipped samples as frozen whole blood, isolated PBMCs, or DNA extracted from either of those sample types. Broader findings and caveats from the paper: The amount of clinical and demographic metadata varied by source and participant and was provided uncurated.

TCRbeta CDR3 regions were amplified from genomic DNA by means of the immunoSEQ Assay, a bias-controlled multiplex PCR. For the original study's pipeline: Nucleated cell counts per sample were estimated from amplification of reference gene primers within the assay. To quantify the absolute abundance of each unique TCRbeta CDR3 rearrangement, sequence reads were collapsed and filtered. For each sample, productive Simpson clonality was calculated as the square root of Simpson's diversity index over productive rearrangements. TCRdb took this table from immuneACCESS and kept in-frame rearrangements with V and J called. Such tables lack part of the clones; where checked against another copy, unresolved V genes explain under half of the gap, and the rest is unexplained. V, J and clone size were drawn from that table, and D and trimming were deduced from the DNA. The sample yields 180,000 or so clones; roughly 86% were counted once. The top ten clonotypes cover roughly 0.95% of the sample.

The sequencing input was peripheral blood. The source is a young man with acute or convalescent COVID-19. This chain joins TRBV7-7 to TRBJ2-1; the D gene remains uncertain. The CDR3 sequence is CASSRSTYNEQFF. DNA sequence: TGTGCCAGCAGCCGCTCTACCTACAATGAGCAGTTCTTC.